The 20 T cell receptor beta chains given below trace back to one sample, sequenced in a study of blood T cell repertoires in COVID-19. Measured with immunoSEQ multiplex PCR; TCRdb has only the in-frame clones, and not every one. The table has some 200,000 clones, roughly nine tenths seen once. Material: PBMCs or T cells enriched from blood (not recorded which). The receptor set was obtained from a woman aged 45 to 65 in a cohort exposed to, infected with or recovered from COVID-19 (not recorded which).

This chain links TRBV6-2 or TRBV6-3 with TRBJ1-1, with a tentative D call TRBD1 (5 bases). CDR3 length equals 16 residues. CDR1 and CDR2 (germline): MNHEY, SVGEGT. V was trimmed by 2 bases and J by 2 bases, leaving 15 bases between them. The CDR3 bases are TGTGCCAGCAGTTACCATAATTCGGGGGGAAACACTGAAGCTTTCTTT. Residues: CASSYHNSGGNTEAFF.

The rearrangement links TRBV30 to TRBJ2-1, with TRBD2 matching 7 bases. CDR3 length: 18 residues. Trimming removed 2 bases from V and 0 bases from J; junction bases left unmatched: 13. Germline CDR1 and CDR2: GTSNPN and SVGIG (reference sequence). CDR3 region: CAWSTPLASLSSYNEQFF. The CDR3 nucleotides read TGTGCCTGGAGTACCCCACTAGCGAGCCTTAGCTCCTACAATGAGCAGTTCTTC.

V and J are TRBV7-2 and TRBJ1-2; D possibly corresponds to TRBD1 (5 bases). V lost 1 base, J lost 4 bases, and 13 bases lay in between. The germline gives CDR1 SGHTA, CDR2 FQGNSA. CDR3 length: 15 residues. As DNA, the CDR3 is TGTGCCAGCAGCTTAGAGGCAGGGCGTCCCTATGGCTACACCTTC. The encoded protein is CASSLEAGRPYGYTF. Drawing the rest from reference TRBV7-2 and TRBJ1-2, the complete variable domain is GAGVSQSPSNKVTEKGKDVELRCDPISGHTALYWYRQSLGQGLEFLIYFQGNSAPDKSGLPSDRFSAERTGGSVSTLTIQRTQQEDSAVYLCASSLEAGRPYGYTFGSGTRLTVV.

The chain recombines TRBV3-1 (or the pseudogene TRBV3-2) with TRBJ2-7; D perhaps matches TRBD1 (5 bases). From germline, CDR1 is LGHDT and CDR2 YNNKEL (reference sequence). Trimming removed 1 base at V and 6 bases at J, with 16 bases between. CDR3 size: 15 residues. Here the CDR3 reads CASSQGAAQEGEQYF. As DNA, the CDR3 is TGTGCCAGCAGCCAAGGGGCTGCACAGGAAGGCGAGCAGTACTTC.

This clone has only one observation. The chain employs TRBV11-1 and TRBJ2-1; 8 nucleotides align to TRBD2. Trimming cost V 4 bases and J 4 bases; bases outside gene matches: 6. The CDR3 has 15 amino acids. Germline CDR1 and CDR2: SGHAT and FQDESV (reference sequence). In nucleotides, the CDR3 is TGTGCCAGCAGCTCCTCACGGGGGGGTTACAATGAGCAGTTCTTC. Translated, it gives CASSSSRGGYNEQFF.

The rearrangement uses TRBV7-3 and TRBJ2-1; D is undetermined. CDR3 length: 14 residues. Germline CDR1 SGHTA, CDR2 FQGTGA. V lost 1 base, J lost 4 bases, and 8 bases lay in between. CDR3 nucleotide sequence: TGTGCCAGCAGCTTAAAGGCGGAATACAATGAGCAGTTCTTC. As protein: CASSLKAEYNEQFF.

V gene TRBV30 combines with J gene TRBJ2-7; possibly TRBD2 for D (5 bases). CDR3 size: 13 residues. Germline V gene data show CDR1 as GTSNPN and CDR2 as SVGIG (reference sequence). Trimming removed 5 bases from V and 3 bases from J, with 14 bases in between. The CDR3 region is CAWSQDGDYEQYF. Here the CDR3 DNA reads TGTGCCTGGTCCCAGGACGGGGACTACGAGCAGTACTTC.

The V call is TRBV10-3, the J call TRBJ1-1; the D is unclear. Trimming stripped 4 bases from V and 1 base from J, with 13 bases between. In germline, CDR1 is ENHRY, CDR2 SYGVKD. This CDR3 has 15 residues. The DNA for the CDR3 is TGTGCCATCAGTGCGACAAACGTCCGGAACACTGAAGCTTTCTTT. As protein: CAISATNVRNTEAFF.

The chain uses TRBV7-3 and TRBJ1-6; D may be TRBD1 (5 bases). V was clipped by 1 base and J by 9 bases, with 19 bases between them. The length of the CDR3 is 17 residues. CDR1 and CDR2 from the germline V gene are SGHTA and FQGTGA. The CDR3 DNA reads as TGTGCCAGCAGCTTAAGTCCCGGGGCCCTCGGGGGTTCACCCCTCCACTTT. This translates into CASSLSPGALGGSPLHF.

The chain recombines TRBV6-5 with TRBJ1-1; D possibly corresponds to TRBD1 (6 bases). V lost 6 bases, J lost 7 bases, and 15 bases lay in between. This CDR3 region has 13 residues. Germline-derived CDR1 and CDR2 are MNHEY and SVGAGI. The CDR3 region has the DNA TGTGCCAGCAGGGATAGACAGGTGGGTGAAGCTTTCTTT. The encoded protein is CASRDRQVGEAFF.

This chain joins TRBV6-2 or TRBV6-3 and TRBJ1-1, with 11 bases identical to TRBD1. CDR1 MNHEY and CDR2 SVGEGT come from the germline V gene. The CDR3 consists of 18 residues. After removal of 2 bases from V and 4 bases from J, the junction contained 12 bases not matched to a gene. Written as DNA, the CDR3 is TGTGCCAGCAGTTACCTCCACTGGGACAGGGGGTTGGTCACTGAAGCTTTCTTT. Translating it yields CASSYLHWDRGLVTEAFF.

The gene calls are TRBV6-4 and TRBJ1-1; D possibly corresponds to TRBD1 (5 bases). CDR1 and CDR2 (germline): MRHNA, SNTAGT. The V and J ends lost 6 bases and 4 bases respectively, with 15 bases between them. CDR3 length: 14 residues. CDR3 sequence reads: CASRRQTRSTEAFF. The CDR3 bases are TGTGCCAGCAGGAGACAGACGAGGAGCACTGAAGCTTTCTTT.

V gene TRBV15 combines with J gene TRBJ2-1; D might be TRBD2 (6 bases). This CDR3 is 17 amino acids long. Between the trimmed V and J ends, which lost 0 bases and 4 bases, there was a span of 16 bases. The germline gives CDR1 LNHNV, CDR2 YYDKDF (reference sequence). The CDR3 bases are TGTGCCACCAGCAGAGATCGGAGGGCTAGCCAATACAATGAGCAGTTCTTC. Its protein product is CATSRDRRASQYNEQFF.

The rearrangement joins TRBV4-2 to TRBJ1-1; TRBD1 aligns across 7 bases. With V trimmed by 3 bases and J by 1 base, 5 bases remained unmatched. CDR3 length equals 15 residues. CDR1 and CDR2 from the germline V gene are LGHNA and YNFKEQ. In DNA, the CDR3 is TGTGCCAGCAGCCAGGAGCGGACAGGGAACACTGAAGCTTTCTTT. Translating it yields CASSQERTGNTEAFF.

The chain joins TRBV7-2 to TRBJ1-2, with D hard to call. Between the trimmed V and J ends, which lost 4 bases and 3 bases, there was a span of 9 bases. CDR1 is SGHTA and CDR2 is FQGNSA in the germline V gene. The CDR3 runs to 13 residues. CDR3 bases: TGTGCCAGCAGCTCGGGGAGATACTATGGCTACACCTTC. Its translation is CASSSGRYYGYTF.

V and J are TRBV3-1 (or the pseudogene TRBV3-2) and TRBJ1-3; the D gene is possibly TRBD1 (6 bases). There are 16 residues in the CDR3. V was pared by 0 bases and J by 0 bases, with 9 bases between. The V gene's germline CDR1 is LGHDT and CDR2 YNNKEL (reference sequence). The CDR3 coding sequence is TGTGCCAGCAGCCAAGAACAGGGTCACTCTGGAAACACCATATATTTT. This translates into CASSQEQGHSGNTIYF.

This clone has just one count. The chain uses TRBV10-3 and TRBJ1-6, with no clear D. V dropped 2 bases and J dropped 6 bases, with 11 bases sitting between them. The CDR3 totals 15 residues. Germline values: CDR1 ENHRY, CDR2 SYGVKD. The CDR3 reads CAISEPELSNSPLHF. The CDR3 DNA reads TGTGCCATCAGTGAGCCCGAGCTATCTAATTCACCCCTCCACTTT.

The chain employs TRBV6-4 and TRBJ1-2; TRBD1 might be the D (5 bases). The V gene's germline CDR1 is MRHNA and CDR2 SNTAGT. V was cut by 8 bases and J by 1 base, with 8 bases left in between. This CDR3 is built from 12 residues. In nucleotides, the CDR3 is TGTGCCAGCTCCGACAGTAACTATGGCTACACCTTC. Translated, it gives CASSDSNYGYTF.

The rearrangement joins TRBV27 to TRBJ2-2; 8 positions agree with TRBD1. With 5 bases clipped from V and 2 bases from J, the junction kept 7 bases outside the gene matches. The CDR3 loop spans 16 amino acids. CDR1 and CDR2 from the germline V gene are MNHEY and SMNVEV (reference sequence). CDR3 sequence: CASSMWTGLNTGELFF. The DNA for the CDR3 is TGTGCCAGCAGTATGTGGACAGGGCTTAACACCGGGGAGCTGTTTTTT.

This chain connects TRBV12-3 or TRBV12-4 to TRBJ1-1; no definite D call. V was shortened by 1 base and J by 8 bases, with 5 bases between the two germline ends. This CDR3 is 11 amino acids long. The CDR3 DNA is TGTGCCAGCAGTTTAGGCAGGGAAGCTTTCTTT. Amino acids: CASSLGREAFF.